This is a list of T cell receptor beta chains from one sample in a study of blood T cell repertoires in COVID-19. The data were produced by immunoSEQ multiplex PCR, yet TCRdb's version contains in-frame clones alone and is incomplete. Of some 97,000 clones in the sample, 75% to 95% are singletons; the top ten hold about 1.8%. The sample taken for sequencing was peripheral blood. All receptors derive from a man aged 60-69 years with acute or convalescent COVID-19. CDR3s include the opening cysteine and the closing phenylalanine or tryptophan. A D gene is named only where the DNA matches it firmly. Size values are once, few and many counts, or a class for expanded clones, and some rows have none.

D gene	V gene	clone size	J gene	CDR3 protein	CDR3 DNA
-	TRBV4-1	-	TRBJ2-1	CASSRNTVDRQFF	TGCGCCAGCAGCCGTAACACCGTAGACAGGCAGTTCTTC
-	TRBV6-1	-	TRBJ1-2	CASSEIRRGLGGYTF	TGTGCCAGCAGTGAAATCCGGAGGGGCTTGGGAGGCTACACCTTC
-	TRBV18	-	TRBJ2-2	CASSPDARSTGELFF	TGTGCCAGCTCACCAGACGCCAGGTCCACCGGGGAGCTGTTTTTT
-	TRBV9	-	TRBJ2-3	CASSVEADPQYF	TGTGCCAGCAGCGTAGAAGCTGATCCGCAGTATTTT
TRBD1	TRBV30	-	TRBJ1-1	CAWIRTGGTEAFF	TGTGCCTGGATACGGACAGGGGGGACTGAAGCTTTCTTT
TRBD2	TRBV28	once	TRBJ2-5	CASSPRPGLASRETQYF	TGTGCCAGCAGTCCCCGGCCGGGACTAGCCTCCCGAGAGACCCAGTACTTC
-	TRBV6-5	-	TRBJ1-2	CASTPSLYGYTF	TGTGCCAGCACCCCTAGTTTATATGGCTACACCTTC
-	TRBV7-6	-	TRBJ1-4	CASGGWGMNEKLFF	TGTGCCAGCGGTGGGTGGGGCATGAATGAAAAACTGTTTTTT
TRBD2	TRBV5-6	-	TRBJ2-1	CASIPLAGGYNEQFF	TGTGCCAGCATCCCTCTAGCGGGGGGGTACAATGAGCAGTTCTTC
-	TRBV7-9	-	TRBJ1-2	CASSLDQRGYGYTF	TGTGCCAGCAGCTTAGATCAACGCGGCTATGGCTACACCTTC
-	TRBV27	-	TRBJ1-1	CASSFSTLNTEAFF	TGTGCCAGCAGTTTTTCGACACTGAACACTGAAGCTTTCTTT
TRBD1	TRBV7-9	-	TRBJ1-2	CASSLGQRQGAYGYTF	TGTGCCAGCAGCTTAGGCCAAAGACAGGGGGCATATGGCTACACCTTC
TRBD1	TRBV15	few	TRBJ1-2	CATSMLRDRVDTF	TGTGCCACCAGCATGCTCCGGGACAGGGTCGACACCTTC
-	TRBV6-5	once	TRBJ1-2	CASTRGHGYTF	TGTGCCAGCACCAGGGGCCATGGCTACACCTTC
-	TRBV30	-	TRBJ2-5	CAWSRELGRRGETQYF	TGTGCCTGGAGTCGAGAGCTAGGGCGCCGGGGGGAGACCCAGTACTTC
-	TRBV18	-	TRBJ1-2	CASSSDFYGYTF	TGTGCCAGCTCATCCGACTTCTATGGCTACACCTTC
-	TRBV27	-	TRBJ1-4	CASSLSTGPTNEKLFF	TGTGCCAGCAGTTTAAGTACAGGACCCACAAATGAAAAACTGTTTTTT
TRBD1	TRBV28	-	TRBJ1-4	CASSSRGPTNEKLFF	TGTGCCAGCTCCTCGAGGGGGCCAACGAATGAAAAACTGTTTTTT
-	TRBV27	-	TRBJ2-2	CASMGHFTGELFF	TGTGCCAGCATGGGGCACTTCACCGGGGAGCTGTTTTTT
TRBD1	TRBV11-2	once	TRBJ1-1	CASSIDRETEAFF	TGTGCCAGCAGCATCGACAGGGAGACTGAAGCTTTCTTT
-	TRBV11-2	-	TRBJ1-6	CASSGQSSYNSPLHF	TGTGCCAGCAGCGGACAGAGCTCCTATAATTCACCCCTCCACTTT
-	TRBV28	-	TRBJ1-2	CASSLKPGANYGYTF	TGTGCCAGCAGTTTAAAGCCTGGGGCGAACTATGGCTACACCTTC
-	TRBV19	once	TRBJ2-2	CASHKGDTYTGELFF	TGTGCCAGTCATAAGGGGGACACATACACCGGGGAGCTGTTTTTT
-	TRBV6-5	-	TRBJ1-6	CASRAGSYNSPLHF	TGTGCCAGCAGGGCGGGTTCCTATAATTCACCCCTCCACTTT
-	TRBV7-9	-	TRBJ1-4	CASSVRLSTNEKLFF	TGTGCCAGCAGCGTCCGTTTATCAACTAATGAAAAACTGTTTTTT
-	TRBV6-5	-	TRBJ1-6	CASSYSIGPGDSPLHF	TGTGCCAGCAGTTACTCGATTGGGCCAGGGGATTCACCCCTCCACTTT
-	TRBV7-2	once	TRBJ1-6	CASSLGGGRSYNSPLHF	TGTGCCAGCAGCTTAGGGGGAGGACGGAGCTATAATTCACCCCTCCACTTT
TRBD1	TRBV5-1	-	TRBJ2-2	CASSVGGQENTGELFF	TGCGCCAGCAGCGTTGGTGGACAGGAGAACACCGGGGAGCTGTTTTTT
-	TRBV29-1	-	TRBJ1-2	CSVADGDGYTF	TGCAGCGTCGCAGACGGGGATGGCTACACCTTC
TRBD2	TRBV7-9	-	TRBJ2-7	CASSLLAGVTYEQYF	TGTGCCAGCAGCCTACTAGCGGGGGTTACCTACGAGCAGTACTTC
-	TRBV9	-	TRBJ1-3	CASSAQGGNTIYF	TGTGCCAGCAGCGCCCAGGGAGGAAACACCATATATTTT
TRBD2	TRBV18	once	TRBJ2-7	CASSPGTSGTYEQYF	TGTGCCAGCTCACCCGGGACTAGTGGGACCTACGAGCAGTACTTC
-	TRBV2	-	TRBJ2-1	CASSVASSSYNEQFF	TGTGCCAGCAGTGTAGCGTCGAGCTCCTACAATGAGCAGTTCTTC
TRBD1	TRBV12-3/TRBV12-4	-	TRBJ1-5	CASRGTEGQPQHF	TGTGCCAGCAGGGGGACAGAGGGTCAGCCCCAGCATTTT
-	TRBV6-5	-	TRBJ2-3	CASSTSGNTQYF	TGTGCCAGCAGTACCTCCGGGAATACGCAGTATTTT
TRBD1	TRBV5-6	-	TRBJ1-1	CASSPTGVNTEAFF	TGTGCCAGCAGCCCGACAGGGGTAAACACTGAAGCTTTCTTT
TRBD1	TRBV7-6	-	TRBJ1-4	CASSQGQGSEKLFF	TGTGCCAGCAGCCAGGGACAGGGAAGCGAAAAACTGTTTTTT
TRBD2	TRBV18	-	TRBJ2-1	CASSPQGLAGNNEQFF	TGTGCCAGCTCGCCACAAGGCCTAGCGGGGAACAATGAGCAGTTCTTC
-	TRBV20-1	once	TRBJ2-3	CSVLVPDTQYF	TGCAGCGTACTAGTGCCGGATACGCAGTATTTT
TRBD1	TRBV5-4	-	TRBJ1-2	CAATTQGVGGYTF	TGTGCCGCGACTACCCAGGGGGTTGGAGGCTACACCTTC
TRBD1	TRBV10-3	-	TRBJ1-4	CAISESAGGGEKLFF	TGTGCCATCAGTGAGTCTGCAGGGGGCGGTGAAAAACTGTTTTTT
-	TRBV2	-	TRBJ1-3	CASSAEGNSGNTIYF	TGTGCCAGCAGTGCGGAGGGCAACTCTGGAAACACCATATATTTT
-	TRBV18	-	TRBJ2-1	CASSPQRDNEQFF	TGTGCCAGCTCACCACAGCGCGACAATGAGCAGTTCTTC
-	TRBV10-3	-	TRBJ2-1	CAISEDTSTYNEQFF	TGTGCCATCAGTGAGGACACTTCAACCTACAATGAGCAGTTCTTC
TRBD2	TRBV2	-	TRBJ2-3	CASSDSLAGADTQYF	TGTGCCAGCAGTGATAGCCTAGCGGGGGCTGATACGCAGTATTTT
TRBD1	TRBV5-5	-	TRBJ1-2	CASSPGQGGYGYTF	TGTGCCAGCAGCCCGGGACAGGGCGGGTATGGCTACACCTTC
-	TRBV27	-	TRBJ1-4	CASSPINRGLADEKLFF	TGTGCCAGCAGTCCCATTAATCGGGGGTTGGCGGATGAAAAACTGTTTTTT
TRBD1	TRBV18	-	TRBJ1-1	CASSPRDRDVTEAFF	TGTGCCAGCTCACCAAGGGACAGGGATGTCACTGAAGCTTTCTTT
-	TRBV2	-	TRBJ1-1	CASSEALTGQAFF	TGTGCCAGCAGTGAAGCGTTGACAGGTCAAGCTTTCTTT
TRBD1	TRBV10-3	-	TRBJ1-5	CAISGGQGVQPQHF	TGTGCCATCAGTGGAGGACAGGGGGTCCAGCCCCAGCATTTT
-	TRBV5-1	once	TRBJ2-5	CASSLGPQGWQETQYF	TGCGCCAGCAGCTTGGGCCCTCAGGGTTGGCAAGAGACCCAGTACTTC
-	TRBV6-5	-	TRBJ1-6	CASSYVGGEDGSPLHF	TGTGCCAGCAGTTACGTGGGAGGGGAAGATGGGTCACCCCTCCACTTT
-	TRBV10-2	-	TRBJ1-2	CASTQAGYGYTF	TGCGCCAGCACCCAGGCGGGATATGGCTACACCTTC
-	TRBV6-6	-	TRBJ1-3	CASSYSSLFSGNTIYF	TGTGCCAGCAGTTACTCGAGCCTTTTCTCTGGAAACACCATATATTTT
-	TRBV2	-	TRBJ1-5	CASSGPLGEQPQHF	TGTGCCAGCAGTGGGCCCCTAGGGGAACAGCCCCAGCATTTT